These 6 T cell receptor beta chains were sequenced from one sample in a study of OX40 agonist ivuxolimab in advanced cancers. Data came from immunoSEQ multiplex PCR; TCRdb stores just in-frame clones and leaves some out. This repertoire shows 45,000 to 50,000 clones, 80% to 95% found once; its top ten account for 6% to 8%. Sequenced here: CD4+ or CD8+ T cells sorted from blood, sampled in a trial of the OX40 agonist ivuxolimab. The receptors originated from an adult with an advanced solid tumor such as melanoma, head and neck, liver or kidney cancer.

This chain connects TRBV5-1 to TRBJ1-1; TRBD1 is a possible D gene (5 bases). CDR1 and CDR2 from the germline V gene are SGHRS and YFSETQ. V lost 2 bases to trimming and J lost 0 bases, with 17 bases between them. CDR3 length: 17 amino acids. The CDR3 DNA reads TGCGCCAGCAGCTTTCAGATAATGACAGAGATGAACACTGAAGCTTTCTTT. Protein sequence: CASSFQIMTEMNTEAFF.

Only one count was recorded for this clone. The rearrangement links TRBV7-2 to TRBJ2-3, with TRBD1 identical over 8 bases. The CDR3 spans 15 residues. Germline V gives CDR1 SGHTA, CDR2 FQGNSA. V lost 5 bases and J lost 4; bases outside the gene matches: 8. The CDR3 coding sequence is TGTGCCAGCAGCCCCCACGGGGGACAGGCAGATACGCAGTATTTT. This gives the protein CASSPHGGQADTQYF.

CDR3 nucleotide sequence: TGTGCCAGCAGTGACGGAGCGGGGGGATCCGGTGAGCAGTTCTTC. Encoded protein: CASSDGAGGSGEQFF. This chain connects TRBV6-4 to TRBJ2-1, with 9 bases matching TRBD2. The germline V gene has CDR1 MRHNA and CDR2 SNTAGT. J was trimmed by 9 bases and V by 2 bases; bases with no gene match: 8. The CDR3 sequence is 15 residues long.

The V and J genes are TRBV6-5 and TRBJ2-7; TRBD1 matches at 8 bases. The V gene's germline CDR1 is MNHEY and CDR2 SVGAGI. J lost 0 bases, V lost 4 bases, and 8 bases had no gene match. This CDR3 spans 16 amino acids. The CDR3 here is CASSFFRGPSSYEQYF. The CDR3 DNA sequence: TGTGCCAGCAGTTTTTTCAGGGGGCCCAGCTCCTACGAGCAGTACTTC.

This clone was detected once. The chain carries TRBV15 and TRBJ2-7; 11 nucleotides line up with TRBD1. The CDR3 sequence is 18 residues long. The germline V gene has CDR1 LNHNV and CDR2 YYDKDF (reference sequence). J lost 2 bases, V lost 1 base, and 10 bases had no gene match. The CDR3 loop is CATSRAPGQGVSPYEQYV. The CDR3 coding sequence is TGTGCCACCAGCAGAGCCCCGGGACAGGGGGTATCCCCCTACGAGCAGTACGTC.

This chain links TRBV5-8 with TRBJ1-1, with 8 nucleotides matching TRBD1. Germline loops: CDR1 SGHTS, CDR2 YDEGEE. After removal of 4 bases from V and 6 bases from J, the junction contained 8 bases not matched to a gene. The CDR3 sequence is 14 residues long. The CDR3 nucleotides read TGTGCCAGCAGCAAAGACAGGGGTGAGGCTGAAGCTTTCTTT. Its protein product is CASSKDRGEAEAFF.